The 21 T cell receptor beta chains in this list originate from one sample, sequenced in a study of cytomegalovirus exposure and HLA in healthy donors. The primer mix had 60 Vbeta and 13 Jbeta primers. The repertoire was sequenced with immunoSEQ multiplex PCR; TCRdb's copy has only in-frame clones and lacks some. There are around 64,000 clones in the sample, with roughly 2.3% held by the top ten. Sequencing was performed on PBMCs. These receptors were collected from a female donor in good health and CMV-seropositive.

The chain carries TRBV6-5 and TRBJ2-7; weak D call: TRBD1 (5 bases). The length of the CDR3 is 14 residues. The V gene lost 0 bases and the J gene lost 2 bases, with 8 bases spanning the gap. The germline gives CDR1 MNHEY, CDR2 SVGAGI. CDR3 in DNA: TGTGCCAGCAGTTACTCAGGGGTTGCCTACGAGCAGTACTTC. Protein sequence: CASSYSGVAYEQYF.

The V gene is TRBV7-9, the J gene TRBJ2-1, with 8 bases identical to TRBD1. The CDR3 sequence is 15 residues long. CDR1 is SEHNR and CDR2 is FQNEAQ in the germline V gene (reference sequence). Germline trimming cut 2 bases from V and 6 bases from J; bases unmatched to any gene: 6. The CDR3 loop is CASSLQGAIGNEQFF. CDR3 nucleotides: TGTGCCAGCAGCTTACAGGGGGCAATCGGCAATGAGCAGTTCTTC.

The chain has TRBV6-5 and TRBJ1-6; 8 bases line up with TRBD1. Germline V gives CDR1 MNHEY, CDR2 SVGAGI. Trimming cost V 6 bases and J 6 bases; bases outside gene matches: 7. CDR3 length: 15 amino acids. CDR3 in amino acids: CASRPQGVVNSPLHF. Written as DNA, the CDR3 is TGTGCCAGCAGGCCACAGGGGGTCGTTAATTCACCCCTCCACTTT.

This chain links TRBV11-2 with TRBJ2-7, with 8 bases fitting TRBD1. The V gene end was trimmed by 0 bases and the J gene end by 3 bases; junction bases not matched to a gene: 19. The CDR3 is made up of 20 amino acids. The germline CDR1 and CDR2 sequences are SGHAT and FQNNGV. The CDR3 DNA follows: TGTGCCAGCAGCTTAGATGGCTCAGCGGTCAGGGGGCGAATTTTCTACGAGCAGTACTTC. Translation: CASSLDGSAVRGRIFYEQYF.

The V and J genes are TRBV4-1 and TRBJ1-5, with D possibly matching TRBD1 (5 bases). The germline CDR1 and CDR2 sequences are MGHRA and YSYEKL. This CDR3 has 16 residues. With 0 bases removed from V and 10 bases from J, the gap between germline ends came to 19 bases. CDR3: CASSQEVWTRNRPQHF. The CDR3 DNA reads TGCGCCAGCAGCCAAGAGGTTTGGACACGCAATCGACCCCAGCATTTT.

The gene calls are TRBV27 and TRBJ1-2; 8 bases are shared with TRBD1. From germline, CDR1 is MNHEY and CDR2 SMNVEV (reference sequence). Trimming removed 4 bases from V and 8 bases from J; junction bases left unmatched: 9. This CDR3 contains 14 residues. The CDR3 nucleotides read TGTGCCAGCAGTTCGGACAGGGTGAACGTAGGCTACACCTTC. Encoded protein: CASSSDRVNVGYTF.

This chain joins TRBV7-7 and TRBJ2-2; 10 bases map to TRBD2. CDR1 SSHAT and CDR2 FNYEAQ come from the germline V gene (reference sequence). J lost 6 bases, V lost 0 bases, and 4 bases had no gene match. The length of the CDR3 is 16 residues. As DNA, the CDR3 is TGTGCCAGCAGCTTAGCCACTAGCGGGGACGCCGGGGAGCTGTTTTTT. It is translated as CASSLATSGDAGELFF.

The chain is built from TRBV6-5 and TRBJ1-2; a possible D gene is TRBD1 (6 bases). The ends were cut back, 6 bases at V and 2 bases at J, with 10 bases in the middle. CDR3 size: 13 residues. CDR1 is MNHEY, CDR2 SVGAGI, per germline. The CDR3 sequence is CASSPDRNYGYTF. DNA for the CDR3: TGTGCCAGCAGCCCGGACAGAAACTATGGCTACACCTTC.

This chain connects TRBV7-9 to TRBJ1-2; 8 positions agree with TRBD1. Germline CDR1 reads SEHNR; CDR2 reads FQNEAQ (reference sequence). V lost 6 bases, J lost 6 bases, and 12 bases stayed unmatched. The CDR3 runs 15 residues. This CDR3 reads CASRKTGDLVDGYTF. CDR3 coding DNA: TGTGCCAGCAGGAAGACAGGGGACCTAGTGGATGGCTACACCTTC.

V is TRBV2 and J is TRBJ2-7, with D unclear. Germline V gene data show CDR1 as SNHLY and CDR2 as FYNNEI. The CDR3 extends over 12 amino acids. With 4 bases removed from V and 6 bases from J, the gap between germline ends came to 10 bases. The CDR3 region has the DNA TGTGCCAGCAGTGCTCCGCCAGGCGAGCAGTACTTC. Encoded protein: CASSAPPGEQYF. Complete variable domain (other parts from reference TRBV2 and TRBJ2-7): EPEVTQTPSHQVTQMGQEVILRCVPISNHLYFYWYRQILGQKVEFLVSFYNNEISEKSEIFDDQFSVERPDGSNFTLKIRSTKLEDSAMYFCASSAPPGEQYFGPGTRLTVT.

The CDR3 DNA follows: TGTGCCAGCAGTGAGATAGGGGGCAGTAACTCACCCCTCCACTTT. As protein: CASSEIGGSNSPLHF. The chain combines TRBV6-1 with TRBJ1-6; 7 nucleotides line up with TRBD1. Germline assignment: CDR1 MNHNS and CDR2 SASEGT. There are 15 residues in the CDR3. J gave up 10 bases and V 3 bases, and 9 bases lay outside the gene matches.

The J gene is TRBJ1-1, the V gene TRBV19, with 8 bases matching TRBD1. This CDR3 contains 11 residues. J lost 7 bases, V lost 5 bases, and 0 bases had no gene match. Germline lookup yields CDR1 LNHDA and CDR2 SQIVND (reference sequence). The CDR3 nucleotides are TGTGCCAGTAGTGGACAGGGTGAAGCTTTCTTT. Amino acid sequence: CASSGQGEAFF.

The rearrangement uses TRBV2 and TRBJ1-1, with 7 bases fitting TRBD1. Unmatched junction bases numbered 3, after V lost 4 bases and J lost 1 base. Germline assignment: CDR1 SNHLY and CDR2 FYNNEI. CDR3 size: 14 residues. The CDR3 spells CASSGAGGNTEAFF. In nucleotides, the CDR3 is TGTGCCAGCAGTGGGGCAGGGGGGAACACTGAAGCTTTCTTT. The full variable domain, in which reference TRBV2 and TRBJ1-1 provide the parts outside the CDR3, is EPEVTQTPSHQVTQMGQEVILRCVPISNHLYFYWYRQILGQKVEFLVSFYNNEISEKSEIFDDQFSVERPDGSNFTLKIRSTKLEDSAMYFCASSGAGGNTEAFFGQGTRLTVV.

The chain is built from TRBV6-5 and TRBJ2-3, with TRBD2 matching over 7 bases. Germline loops: CDR1 MNHEY, CDR2 SVGAGI. Trimming at V came to 2 bases and at J to 0 bases, leaving 5 bases not matched to a gene. The CDR3 has 16 residues. CDR3 coding DNA: TGTGCCAGCAGTTACACGGCTAGCGGTAGCACAGATACGCAGTATTTT. As protein: CASSYTASGSTDTQYF.

J is TRBJ2-2 and V is TRBV10-3; 7 positions agree with TRBD1. The ends lost 4 bases at V and 5 bases at J; junction bases unmatched: 16. The CDR3 sequence is 18 residues long. CDR1 and CDR2 from the germline V gene are ENHRY and SYGVKD. Here the CDR3 DNA reads TGTGCCATCAGTGCCGCCAGTTCCGGGACAGTCAGTACCGGGGAGCTGTTTTTT. This sequence encodes CAISAASSGTVSTGELFF.

The gene calls are TRBV25-1 and TRBJ2-7, with D maybe TRBD2 (5 bases). Per the germline V gene, CDR1 is MGHDK and CDR2 is SYGVNS. V was cut by 3 bases and J by 0 bases, with 12 bases left in between. There are 15 residues in the CDR3. The CDR3: CASSDLRGSSYEQYF. The CDR3 nucleotides are TGTGCCAGCAGTGACCTTAGAGGGAGCTCCTACGAGCAGTACTTC.

The rearrangement links TRBV7-2 to TRBJ2-3; D may be TRBD2 (7 bases). Germline loops: CDR1 SGHTA, CDR2 FQGNSA. The CDR3 runs to 17 residues. Trimming removed 0 bases from V and 2 bases from J, with 15 bases in between. The CDR3 is CASSLALGGGPTDTQYF. The CDR3 DNA follows: TGTGCCAGCAGCTTAGCCCTAGGGGGGGGGCCCACAGATACGCAGTATTTT.

This sequence joins TRBV2 and TRBJ2-2; a possible D gene is TRBD2 (6 bases). Germline-derived CDR1 and CDR2 are SNHLY and FYNNEI. The CDR3 loop spans 14 amino acids. V was pared by 10 bases and J by 4 bases, with 16 bases between. The CDR3 here is CATKGTDSTGELFF. The CDR3 DNA sequence: TGTGCCACCAAAGGGACTGACAGCACCGGGGAGCTGTTTTTT.

The chain recombines TRBV28 with TRBJ2-3; weak D call: TRBD1 (6 bases). The CDR3 is 15 residues long. Germline CDR1 is MDHEN and CDR2 is SYDVKM. Trimming shortened V by 6 bases and J by 3 bases, and 16 bases separated the two germline ends. Here the CDR3 DNA reads TGTGCCAGCAGCCCGACCGACAGGAAGACAGATACGCAGTATTTT. Translation gives CASSPTDRKTDTQYF.

The chain combines TRBV28 with TRBJ1-1, with a weak D call TRBD1 (6 bases). The V gene's germline CDR1 is MDHEN and CDR2 SYDVKM. This CDR3 has 14 amino acids. Trimming took off 2 bases at V and 6 bases at J, with 13 bases between the two ends. The CDR3, as DNA: TGTGCCAGCAGTTTACAGGGGAGAGGGCCTGAAGCTTTCTTT. This codes for CASSLQGRGPEAFF. The entire variable domain, with the rest obtained from reference TRBV28 and TRBJ1-1, is as follows: DVKVTQSSRYLVKRTGEKVFLECVQDMDHENMFWYRQDPGLGLRLIYFSYDVKMKEKGDIPEGYSVSREKKERFSLILESASTNQTSMYLCASSLQGRGPEAFFGQGTRLTVV.

The chain uses TRBV19 and TRBJ2-7; possible D gene TRBD1, 6 bases. CDR1 and CDR2 from the germline V gene are LNHDA and SQIVND (reference sequence). CDR3 length: 13 amino acids. The V end lost 6 bases, the J end lost 2 bases, and 11 bases lay between the germline ends. CDR3 DNA sequence: TGTGCCAGTAGGGACAAGGGGGCCTACGAGCAGTACTTC. Translation gives CASRDKGAYEQYF.